This TCR beta chain is from a study of cytomegalovirus exposure and HLA in healthy donors (dated by TCRdb to about 2017). Describing the broader study: An earlier analysis of approximately 600 of the donors reported approximately 270 Gb of sequence data and approximately 110 million unique TCR beta sequences from about 180 million T cells. A later analysis re-examined previously published TCR beta repertoires from 600 to 700 donors and added high-resolution HLA genotyping to investigate patterns of TCR occurrence. An early release covering more than 500 HLA-typed donors comprised approximately 290 gigabases of sequencing data and around 86 million unique TCR sequences. Because of strong linkage in the cohort, five DR-DQ haplotypes were treated as single units for association and clustering. Of the 398 genotyped donors, over 80% were placed in the genetic ancestry cluster associated with self-reported Caucasian donors. Donor age, sex, ethnicity and CMV serostatus were collected together with the repertoire data. The aim of the study was to test whether cataloging public T cell receptors could identify signatures of past pathogen exposure. Using immunosequencing, the study profiled T cell repertoires from around 680 subjects and related those repertoires to cytomegalovirus serostatus. Both class I and class II loci were covered by HLA typing, at four-digit resolution. In an earlier analysis of more than 550 of the donors, high-throughput TCR beta sequencing was used to judge whether each TCR beta V gene segment behaved as functional or pseudogenic. Across 300 to 400 genotyped donors of the cohort, an average of about 240,000 unique TCR beta nucleotide sequences per donor were sequenced, and 15% to 20% of those sequences were non-productive. The later analysis used no new phenotypic data to find candidate immune exposures, relying instead on TCR beta sequences and their occurrence across donors. A later genetic analysis used genome-wide SNP genotypes for about three fifths of the 666 donors, treating that subset as a discovery cohort. All discovery cohort repertoires had been generated on a single sequencing platform. A separate validation cohort of more than 100 different subjects was used in addition to the roughly 700-subject first cohort. To predict cytomegalovirus infection status, the study brought together high-throughput TCR immunosequencing, statistical association of individual TCRs with disease status, and machine learning. The number of donors typed differed by locus, with roughly 620-630 for A, B, C, DRB1 and DQB1, over 500 for DQA1, 600 to 610 for DPA1, and some 440 for DPB1.

The cohort consisted of 666 healthy bone marrow donors. At the time of sampling, all cohort members were nominally healthy, though unrecorded immune exposures were likely present. The donor tested CMV seropositive and was one of the 289 seropositive cohort members. Every donor gave a peripheral blood sample, and the peripheral blood mononuclear cells from that sample were used for TCR beta sequencing. Genomic DNA was extracted from the blood cell samples with the Qiagen DNeasy Blood Extraction Kit. The germline V gene supplies CDR1 MDHEN and CDR2 SYDVKM. The cysteine opens and the phenylalanine closes a CDR3 of 14 amino acids. The kept DNA is CDR3 alone, 42 bases in frame from the first base. Trimming costs V 2 bases and J 4 bases, and their ends lie 8 bases apart. Notes on this clone: What this receptor recognizes is not known. No much larger clonotype is one base removed from it; base qualities were not supplied.

Broad study findings and their caveats: Some IMGT-functional V segments, including TRBV6-2 and TRBV6-3, could not be distinguished by the 87-base-pair reads and were therefore excluded. The earlier analysis of 450 to 700 of the donors excluded roughly 16 rarely observed V segments, including chromosome 9 orphons, because counts were too low. A later analysis found that HLA-associated TCR beta chains were more clonally expanded and had lower generation probabilities than equally common non-associated chains. Most CMV-associated TCR beta chains appeared to be HLA-restricted in a later analysis, and the HLA associations seemed to be driven largely by CMV exposure. According to a later analysis, TCR association rates differed among HLA loci, with DRB1 alleles showing the most associated TCRs and HLA-C alleles showing the fewest. According to a later genetic analysis, donors in an Asian-associated ancestry cluster had fewer N-insertions in productive TCRs than the roughly 700-donor mean. According to the authors, the approach could potentially be generalized to other disease states and immunological phenotypes. This cohort had only TCR beta chains sequenced, and the lack of alpha or paired-chain data limited which features could be detected. In a later genetic analysis, a missense DCLRE1C variant was associated with V-gene and J-gene trimming of TCR beta chains, and the association was replicated in an independent cohort. A further reported finding was that TCR beta sequences accurately predicted the HLA-A and HLA-B alleles for most subjects in the first cohort. Because HLA typing was unavailable for some donors at each locus, only the typed subset was used in association tests. At a false discovery rate of 0.05, a later analysis linked some 17,000 TCR beta sequences to specific HLA alleles. A later analysis reported that several top co-occurrence clusters appeared linked to parvovirus B19, influenza, CMV and Epstein-Barr virus. For the cohort, immune exposure information was limited to CMV serostatus. The presence/absence analyses assumed that sequencing depth was roughly uniform across donors, and that assumption may not be true. In vitro tests confirmed that a few of the cytomegalovirus-associated TCR beta chains recognize cytomegalovirus antigens. The study gave a list of 150 to 200 TCR beta chains associated with cytomegalovirus. A cluster of highly shared sequence variants was judged likely to be a technical artifact of the sequencing pipeline. Cytomegalovirus status was reported to be diagnosed by the classifier with high specificity and sensitivity in both the original and validation cohorts. Most TCR sequences were seen in very few donors, while some public TCRs were found in many individuals. Linkage disequilibrium might explain the correlated functional status among segregating V segments, but an unknown experimental factor could not be ruled out. Assigning TCR associations to individual alleles was difficult when HLA alleles, especially DR and DQ, strongly co-occurred. An earlier analysis of around 540 of the donors showed that most TCR beta V segments appeared in productive rearrangements either about 87% or about 30% of the time, which broadly matched IMGT annotations.

Libraries were prepared through the immunoSEQ multiplex PCR assay. For the multiplex PCR, a mixture combining 60 forward primers for TCR Vbeta segments and 13 reverse primers for TCR Jbeta segments was used. Amplification of the CDR3 region of rearranged TCR beta genes was performed with a multiplex PCR assay on genomic DNA. On the Illumina HiSeq System, the amplified TCR beta libraries were sequenced as 87-base-pair reads. Per the original workflow: Across the roughly 600 repertoires, a later analysis counted 75 million to 90 million unique TCR beta chains, roughly 11 million of which were shared by at least two donors. A nearest-neighbor algorithm error-corrected the raw reads and collapsed the reads into unique sequences, merging closely related sequences to remove PCR and sequencing errors. CDR3 sequences were aligned to IMGT reference sequences to assign V, D and J gene segments. For a sequence to be retained, a match of at least six nucleotides to both a V gene segment and a J gene segment was required. Rearrangements were called productive when the CDR3 lacked stop codons and stayed in frame with V and J; all others were non-productive. Following IMGT convention, CDR3 was defined as the stretch from the second conserved V-encoded cysteine up to the conserved J-encoded phenylalanine. In an earlier analysis of approximately 590 of the donors, sequences lacking an unambiguous match to a single V gene segment were excluded. An earlier analysis of some 610 of the donors called V segments functional above 56.7% productive rearrangements and segregating when the between-donor standard deviation exceeded 5%. To diagnose cytomegalovirus status from the catalog of TCR beta chain sequences, a statistical classification framework was built. V and J gene assignment, in a later analysis, came from comparing TCR nucleotide sequences with IMGT/GENE-DB human TR gene sequences. A later analysis assigned CDR3 sequences and most-parsimonious VDJ recombination scenarios with the TCRdist pipeline. A later analysis defined each TCR beta chain by its CDR3 amino acid sequence plus V-gene family, and excluded reads lacking a unique V-gene family. In a later analysis, 550 to 650 highly shared, low-generation-probability nucleotide sequences were removed to address suspected cross-contamination and a sequencing artifact. In a later analysis, a clonal expansion index was calculated for each public chain from normalized within-repertoire ranks of inferred template counts. A later analysis computed generation probabilities with a VDJ recombination model fitted to out-of-frame rearrangements, and checked the results against IGoR. Hypergeometric tests were used in a later analysis to score TCR-TCR, TCR-HLA and TCR-CMV co-occurrence, with a repertoire-size bias correction applied to the TCR pairs. False discovery rates were estimated in a later analysis by permuting HLA or CMV assignments 20 times. In a later analysis, co-occurring TCRs were grouped using DBSCAN, with TCRdist sequence similarity added in when clustering inside HLA-allele-positive subsets. For co-occurrence clustering, repertoires with fewer than 30,000 or more than 120,000 public chains were excluded, along with 4 to 6 repertoires with anomalous nucleotide sharing. TCRdb took over this immuneACCESS table, retaining in-frame rearrangements with V and J assigned. Such tables are incomplete; in checked studies, under half of the missing clones stem from an unresolved V gene, and the remainder is unexplained. For V, J and clone size, that table is used; D and trimming come from the DNA. The sample has over 100,000 clones on record, 74% of them singletons. In total, the top ten clones hold 5.5% to 8.5% of the sample.

This TCR was sampled from a middle-aged man in good health and CMV-seropositive. Specimen: PBMCs. The rearrangement joined TRBV28 to TRBJ2-2; a tentative D match to TRBD1 spans 5 bases. The nucleotides are TGTGCCAGCAGTTTACCCAGGGCCACCGGGGAGCTGTTTTTT. This translates into CASSLPRATGELFF.